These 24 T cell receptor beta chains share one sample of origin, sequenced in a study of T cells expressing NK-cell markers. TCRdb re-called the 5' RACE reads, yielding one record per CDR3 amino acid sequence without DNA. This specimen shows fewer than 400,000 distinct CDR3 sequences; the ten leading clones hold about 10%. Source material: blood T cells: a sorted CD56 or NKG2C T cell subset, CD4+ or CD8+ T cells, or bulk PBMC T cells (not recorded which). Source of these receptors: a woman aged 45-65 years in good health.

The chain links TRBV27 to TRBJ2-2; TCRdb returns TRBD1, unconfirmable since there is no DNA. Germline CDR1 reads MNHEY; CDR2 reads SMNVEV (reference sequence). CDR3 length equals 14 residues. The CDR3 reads CASSTPDRAGELFF.

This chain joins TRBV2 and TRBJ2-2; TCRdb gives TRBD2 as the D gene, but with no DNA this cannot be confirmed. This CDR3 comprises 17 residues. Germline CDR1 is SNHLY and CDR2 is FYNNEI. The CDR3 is CASSVLAGGPNTGELFF.

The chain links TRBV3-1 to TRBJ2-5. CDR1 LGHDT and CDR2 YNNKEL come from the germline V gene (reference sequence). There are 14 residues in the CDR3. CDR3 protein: CASSQQSKQETQYF.

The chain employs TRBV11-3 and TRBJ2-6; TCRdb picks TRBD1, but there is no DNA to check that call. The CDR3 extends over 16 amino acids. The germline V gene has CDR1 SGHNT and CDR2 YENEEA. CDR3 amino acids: CASSVGTASGANVLTF.

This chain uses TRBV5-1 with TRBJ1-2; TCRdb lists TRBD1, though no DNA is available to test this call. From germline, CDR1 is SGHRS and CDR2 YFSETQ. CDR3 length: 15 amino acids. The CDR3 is CASSLDRGSNYGYTF.

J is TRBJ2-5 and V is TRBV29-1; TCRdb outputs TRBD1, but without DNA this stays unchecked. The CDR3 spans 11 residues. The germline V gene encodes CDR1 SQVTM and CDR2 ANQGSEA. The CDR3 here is CSEGQGETQYF.

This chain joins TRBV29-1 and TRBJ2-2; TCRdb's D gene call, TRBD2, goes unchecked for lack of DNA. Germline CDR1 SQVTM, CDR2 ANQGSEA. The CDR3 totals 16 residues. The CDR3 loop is CSVGGASGPNTGELFF.

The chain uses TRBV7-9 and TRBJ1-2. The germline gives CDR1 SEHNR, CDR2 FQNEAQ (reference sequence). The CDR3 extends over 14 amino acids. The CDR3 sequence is CASSLQQGGYGYTF.

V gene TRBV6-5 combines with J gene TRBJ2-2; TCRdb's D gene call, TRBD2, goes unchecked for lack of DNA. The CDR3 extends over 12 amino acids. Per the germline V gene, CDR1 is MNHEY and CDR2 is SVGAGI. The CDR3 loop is CASRVEGGELFF.

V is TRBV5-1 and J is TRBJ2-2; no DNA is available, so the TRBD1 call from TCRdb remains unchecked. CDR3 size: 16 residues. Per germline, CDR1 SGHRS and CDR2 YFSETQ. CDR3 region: CASSPRKGIGAGELFF.

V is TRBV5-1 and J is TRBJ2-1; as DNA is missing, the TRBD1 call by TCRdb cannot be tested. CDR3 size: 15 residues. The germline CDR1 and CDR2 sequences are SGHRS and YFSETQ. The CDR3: CASSLVRTESNEQFF.

This CDR3 is CASSPGGYTIYF. The chain recombines TRBV19 with TRBJ1-3; TCRdb gives TRBD1 as the D gene, but with no DNA this cannot be confirmed. Germline V gene lookup returns CDR1 LNHDA and CDR2 SQIVND (reference sequence). The CDR3 consists of 12 residues.

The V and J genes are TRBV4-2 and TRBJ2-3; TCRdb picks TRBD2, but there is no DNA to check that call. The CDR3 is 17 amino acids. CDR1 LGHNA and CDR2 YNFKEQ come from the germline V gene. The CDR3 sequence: CASSQDMAPDSADTQYF.

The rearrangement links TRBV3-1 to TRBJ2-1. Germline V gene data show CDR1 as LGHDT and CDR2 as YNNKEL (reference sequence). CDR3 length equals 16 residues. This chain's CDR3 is CASSQATRLTYNEQFF.

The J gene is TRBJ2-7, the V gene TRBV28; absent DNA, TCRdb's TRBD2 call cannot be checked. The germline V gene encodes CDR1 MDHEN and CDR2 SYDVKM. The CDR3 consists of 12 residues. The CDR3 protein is CASLRTKGEQYF.

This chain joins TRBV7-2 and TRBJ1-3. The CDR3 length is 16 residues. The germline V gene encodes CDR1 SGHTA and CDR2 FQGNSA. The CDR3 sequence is CASSLVGGGSGNTIYF.

CDR3 protein: CASSAMEGGSNQPQHF. The chain recombines TRBV2 with TRBJ1-5; the D call from TCRdb, TRBD1, cannot be confirmed without DNA. Looked up from germline, CDR1 is SNHLY and CDR2 is FYNNEI. The CDR3 extends over 16 amino acids.

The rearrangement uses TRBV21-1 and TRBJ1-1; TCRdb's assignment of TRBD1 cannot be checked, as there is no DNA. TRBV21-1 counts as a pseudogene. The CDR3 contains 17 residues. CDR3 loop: CASSTPPAGDSYTEAFF.

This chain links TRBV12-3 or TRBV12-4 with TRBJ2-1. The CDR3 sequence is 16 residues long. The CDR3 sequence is CASSTIPDKRDNEQFF.

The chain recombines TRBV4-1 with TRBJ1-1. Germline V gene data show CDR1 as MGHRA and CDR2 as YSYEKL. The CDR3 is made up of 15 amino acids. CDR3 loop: CASSLYTVENTEAFF.

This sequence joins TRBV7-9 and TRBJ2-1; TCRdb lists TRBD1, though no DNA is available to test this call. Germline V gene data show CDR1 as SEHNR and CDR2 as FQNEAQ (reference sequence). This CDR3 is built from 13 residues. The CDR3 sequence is CASIGQGFIEQFF.

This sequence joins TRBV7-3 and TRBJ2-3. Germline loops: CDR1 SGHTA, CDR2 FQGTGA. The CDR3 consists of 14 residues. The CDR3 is CASSLGALTDTQYF.

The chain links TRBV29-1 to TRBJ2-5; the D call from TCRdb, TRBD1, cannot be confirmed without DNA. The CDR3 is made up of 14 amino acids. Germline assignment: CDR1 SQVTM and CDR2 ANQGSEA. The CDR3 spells CSARGQGTQETQYF.

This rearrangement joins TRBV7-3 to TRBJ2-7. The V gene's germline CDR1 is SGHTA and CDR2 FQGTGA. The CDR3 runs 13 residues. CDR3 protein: CASSFGMGYEQYF. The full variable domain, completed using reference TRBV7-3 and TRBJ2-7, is GAGVSQTPSNKVTEKGKYVELRCDPISGHTALYWYRQSLGQGPEFLIYFQGTGAADDSGLPNDRFFAVRPEGSVSTLKIQRTERGDSAVYLCASSFGMGYEQYFGPGTRLTVT.